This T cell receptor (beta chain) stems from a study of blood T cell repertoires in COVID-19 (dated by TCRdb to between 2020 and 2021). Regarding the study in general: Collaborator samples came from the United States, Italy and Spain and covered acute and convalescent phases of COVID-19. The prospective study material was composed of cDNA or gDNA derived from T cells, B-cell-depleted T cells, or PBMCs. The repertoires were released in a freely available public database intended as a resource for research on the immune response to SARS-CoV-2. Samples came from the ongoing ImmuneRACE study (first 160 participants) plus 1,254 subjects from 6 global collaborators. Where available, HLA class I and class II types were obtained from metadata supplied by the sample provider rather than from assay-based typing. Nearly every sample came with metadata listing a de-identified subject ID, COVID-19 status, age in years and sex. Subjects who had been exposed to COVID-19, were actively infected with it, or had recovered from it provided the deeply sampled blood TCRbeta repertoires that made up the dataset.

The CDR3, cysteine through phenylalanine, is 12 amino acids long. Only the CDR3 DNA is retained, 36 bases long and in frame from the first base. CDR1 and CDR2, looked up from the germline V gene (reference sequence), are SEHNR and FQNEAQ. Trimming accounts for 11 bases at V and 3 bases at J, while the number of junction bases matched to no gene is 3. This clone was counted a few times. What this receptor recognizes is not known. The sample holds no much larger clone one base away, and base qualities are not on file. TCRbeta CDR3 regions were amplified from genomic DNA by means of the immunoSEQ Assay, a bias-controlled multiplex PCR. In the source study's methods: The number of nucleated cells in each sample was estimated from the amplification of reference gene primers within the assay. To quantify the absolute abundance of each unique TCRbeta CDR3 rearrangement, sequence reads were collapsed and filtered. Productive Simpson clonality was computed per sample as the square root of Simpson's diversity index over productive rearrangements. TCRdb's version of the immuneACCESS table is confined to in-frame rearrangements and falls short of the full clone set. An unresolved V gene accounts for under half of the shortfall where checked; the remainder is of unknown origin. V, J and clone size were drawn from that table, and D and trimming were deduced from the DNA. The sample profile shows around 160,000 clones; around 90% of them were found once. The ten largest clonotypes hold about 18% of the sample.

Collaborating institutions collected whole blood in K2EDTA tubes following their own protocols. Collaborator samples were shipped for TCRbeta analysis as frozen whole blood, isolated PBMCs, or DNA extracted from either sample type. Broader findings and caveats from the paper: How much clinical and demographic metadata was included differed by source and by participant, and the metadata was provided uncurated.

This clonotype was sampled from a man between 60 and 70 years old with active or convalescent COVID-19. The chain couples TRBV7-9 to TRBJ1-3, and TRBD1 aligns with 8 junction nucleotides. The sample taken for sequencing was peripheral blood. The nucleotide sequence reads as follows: TGTGCCGGAACAGGGGGTGGAAACACCATATATTTT. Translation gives CAGTGGGNTIYF. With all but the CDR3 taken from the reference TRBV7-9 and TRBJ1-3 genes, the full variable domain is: DTGVSQNPRHKITKRGQNVTFRCDPISEHNRLYWYRQTLGQGPEFLTYFQNEAQLEKSRLLSDRFSAERPKGSFSTLEIQRTEQGDSAMYLCAGTGGGNTIYFGEGSWLTVV.